These 30 T cell receptor beta chains came from one sample sequenced in a study of cytomegalovirus exposure and HLA in healthy donors. The PCR employed 60 Vbeta primers together with 13 Jbeta primers. Libraries were prepared by immunoSEQ multiplex PCR; TCRdb keeps only in-frame clonotypes and omits some of them. Of approximately 70,000 clones in the sample, about 70% are singletons; the top ten hold approximately 22%. Sequences were obtained from PBMCs. These receptor sequences come from a woman in her 30s in good health and CMV-seropositive.

The chain employs TRBV6-1 and TRBJ1-5; TRBD1 agrees at 7 bases. Germline CDR1 is MNHNS and CDR2 is SASEGT. The trim removed 1 base at V and 6 bases at J, leaving 12 bases unmatched. CDR3 size: 17 residues. The CDR3 DNA follows: TGTGCCAGCAGTGAAGAGAGGGGACAGACCCGAATTCAGCCCCAGCATTTT. Residues: CASSEERGQTRIQPQHF.

The chain combines TRBV6-5 with TRBJ2-7; 11 bases match TRBD1. Trimming removed 4 bases from V and 0 bases from J; junction bases left unmatched: 2. The CDR3 is 15 amino acids. Germline V gene lookup returns CDR1 MNHEY and CDR2 SVGAGI. This chain's CDR3 is CASSWGTGGSYEQYF. CDR3 DNA: TGTGCCAGCAGTTGGGGGACAGGGGGCTCCTACGAGCAGTACTTC.

This clone was seen only a few times. The chain joins TRBV4-1 to TRBJ2-6, with unresolved D. Germline lookup yields CDR1 MGHRA and CDR2 YSYEKL. Trimming removed 4 bases at V and 1 base at J, with 5 bases between. The CDR3 is 14 amino acids. The CDR3 loop reads CASSRDSGANVLTF. CDR3 sequence (DNA): TGCGCCAGCAGCCGCGATTCTGGGGCCAACGTCCTGACTTTC.

The chain joins TRBV18 to TRBJ1-1; unclear D gene. Trimming left V 3 bases short and J 3 bases short, with 8 bases between. This CDR3 contains 13 residues. CDR1 is KGHSH, CDR2 LQKENI, per germline. Here the CDR3 reads CASSPLLDTEAFF. DNA of the CDR3: TGTGCCAGCTCACCCCTTTTAGACACTGAAGCTTTCTTT. The whole variable domain, remainder taken from reference TRBV18 and TRBJ1-1, is NAGVMQNPRHLVRRRGQEARLRCSPMKGHSHVYWYRQLPEEGLKFMVYLQKENIIDESGMPKERFSAEFPKEGPSILRIQQVVRGDSAAYFCASSPLLDTEAFFGQGTRLTVV.

This clone was counted a few times. CDR3 in amino acids: CATSGTGRKNEKLFF. Written as DNA, the CDR3 is TGTGCCACCAGCGGAACAGGACGGAAGAATGAAAAACTGTTTTTT. V usage is TRBV15 and J usage is TRBJ1-4; a possible D gene is TRBD1 (5 bases). V was cut by 5 bases and J by 5 bases, with 15 bases left in between. The germline CDR1 and CDR2 sequences are LNHNV and YYDKDF (reference sequence). The CDR3 loop spans 15 amino acids. The full variable domain, rest sourced from reference TRBV15 and TRBJ1-4, is DAMVIQNPRYQVTQFGKPVTLSCSQTLNHNVMYWYQQKSSQAPKLLFHYYDKDFNNEADTPDNFQSRRPNTSFCFLDIRSPGLGDTAMYLCATSGTGRKNEKLFFGSGTQLSVL.

V is TRBV28 and J is TRBJ2-5; 7 nucleotides align to TRBD1. Per the germline V gene, CDR1 is MDHEN and CDR2 is SYDVKM. This CDR3 spans 15 amino acids. V lost 5 bases, J lost 4 bases, and 10 bases stayed unmatched. This chain's CDR3 is CASSAQGVTLETQYF. In nucleotides, the CDR3 is TGTGCCAGCAGTGCCCAGGGGGTGACCCTAGAGACCCAGTACTTC.

The genes are TRBV10-2 and TRBJ1-2, with no clear D. The CDR3 has 16 residues. With 3 bases removed from V and 7 bases from J, the gap between germline ends came to 21 bases. CDR1 and CDR2 from the germline V gene are WSHSY and SAAADI. This chain's CDR3 is CASSDLEGLTLGGYTF. The CDR3 DNA is TGCGCCAGCAGTGACCTCGAAGGACTCACCCTGGGTGGCTACACCTTC.

The chain carries TRBV6-1 and TRBJ1-1; TRBD1 might be the D (5 bases). Trimming pared 8 bases from V and 4 bases from J, leaving 20 bases between. The germline V gene has CDR1 MNHNS and CDR2 SASEGT. This CDR3 has 15 amino acids. DNA for the CDR3: TGTGCCAGCCATTTTCGGCAGGGCCTGAGCACTGAAGCTTTCTTT. It is translated as CASHFRQGLSTEAFF.

The V and J genes are TRBV6-6 and TRBJ1-2, with D possibly TRBD1 on 5 matching bases. V was clipped by 10 bases and J by 4 bases, with 16 bases between them. This CDR3 is 13 amino acids long. CDR1 and CDR2 from the germline V gene are MNHNY and SVGAGI (reference sequence). The CDR3 loop reads CATLQGTGYGYTF. The DNA of the CDR3 is TGTGCCACCCTCCAGGGAACAGGCTATGGCTACACCTTC.

This sequence joins TRBV30 and TRBJ2-3; a possible D gene is TRBD1 (5 bases). Per the germline V gene, CDR1 is GTSNPN and CDR2 is SVGIG (reference sequence). Trimming stripped 4 bases from V and 0 bases from J, with 8 bases between. There are 13 residues in the CDR3. CDR3 DNA: TGTGCCTGGAATGGGGCTAGCACAGATACGCAGTATTTT. This encodes CAWNGASTDTQYF.

The rearrangement links TRBV13 to TRBJ1-1, with D maybe TRBD1 (5 bases). V was cut by 3 bases and J by 0 bases, with 11 bases left in between. The CDR3 sequence is 15 residues long. Germline CDR1 and CDR2: PRHDT and FYEKMQ (reference sequence). The DNA for the CDR3 is TGTGCCAGCAGCTTGGGAGGGGTCTTGAACACTGAAGCTTTCTTT. Amino acid sequence: CASSLGGVLNTEAFF.

The chain links TRBV2 to TRBJ1-1; D ambiguous. This CDR3 has 13 residues. Germline-derived CDR1 and CDR2 are SNHLY and FYNNEI. V was clipped by 4 bases and J by 0 bases, with 6 bases between them. CDR3 bases: TGTGCCAGCAGTGGACATGTGAACACTGAAGCTTTCTTT. Translation gives CASSGHVNTEAFF.

The chain has TRBV6-5 and TRBJ1-2, with TRBD1 identical over 9 bases. The CDR3 has 13 residues. After removal of 5 bases from V and 10 bases from J, the junction contained 8 bases not matched to a gene. CDR1 and CDR2 (germline): MNHEY, SVGAGI. CDR3 nucleotide sequence: TGTGCCAGCAGTGCCACTGACAGGGGGGACTACACCTTC. This gives the protein CASSATDRGDYTF.

This clone showed up just a few times. The J gene is TRBJ2-7, the V gene TRBV6-1, with 8 bases that match TRBD1. The CDR3 has 13 amino acids. The ends lost 5 bases at V and 6 bases at J; junction bases unmatched: 6. CDR1 and CDR2 from the germline V gene are MNHNS and SASEGT. The CDR3 DNA reads TGTGCCAGCAGTAAGGACAGGGCGTTCGAGCAGTACTTC. Amino acid sequence: CASSKDRAFEQYF.

The CDR3 nucleotides are TGTGCCAGCAGCTTGGGCGGCGGGGGACACGAGCAGTACTTC. Protein product: CASSLGGGGHEQYF. V is TRBV5-4 and J is TRBJ2-7; 7 nucleotides match TRBD2. The ends lost 0 bases at V and 5 bases at J; junction bases unmatched: 5. The CDR3 spans 14 residues. Germline V CDR1 and CDR2: SGHNT, YYREEE (reference sequence).

This chain joins TRBV11-3 and TRBJ2-3; weak D call: TRBD1 (6 bases). Germline-derived CDR1 and CDR2 are SGHNT and YENEEA. V shed 5 bases and J shed 0 bases, with 12 bases lying between them. This CDR3 has 15 amino acids. The CDR3 DNA reads TGTGCCAGCAGCGACGCAGGGGTTAGCACAGATACGCAGTATTTT. Translated, it gives CASSDAGVSTDTQYF.

The gene calls are TRBV5-1 and TRBJ1-5; 7 bases fit TRBD1. Germline lookup yields CDR1 SGHRS and CDR2 YFSETQ. Trimming cost V 0 bases and J 6 bases; bases outside gene matches: 3. This CDR3 has 14 residues. Here the CDR3 DNA reads TGCGCCAGCAGCTTGGTAGGGGGCGGTCAGCCCCAGCATTTT. Protein: CASSLVGGGQPQHF. Full variable domain (outside the CDR3, taken from reference TRBV5-1 and TRBJ1-5): KAGVTQTPRYLIKTRGQQVTLSCSPISGHRSVSWYQQTPGQGLQFLFEYFSETQRNKGNFPGRFSGRQFSNSRSEMNVSTLELGDSALYLCASSLVGGGQPQHFGDGTRLSIL.

V gene TRBV19 combines with J gene TRBJ1-5, with D possibly being TRBD1 (5 bases). Germline V gene lookup returns CDR1 LNHDA and CDR2 SQIVND (reference sequence). The CDR3 totals 13 residues. Deletions cut 6 bases from V and 6 bases from J, with 12 bases between. The CDR3 protein is CASSEQAVQPQHF. The CDR3 nucleotides are TGTGCCAGTAGCGAACAGGCTGTTCAGCCCCAGCATTTT.

The table lists this clone with a count of one. J is TRBJ2-3 and V is TRBV5-1, with D unclear. Germline values: CDR1 SGHRS, CDR2 YFSETQ. Trimming took 3 bases from V and 0 from J, leaving 11 bases between them. The CDR3 contains 15 residues. In nucleotides, the CDR3 is TGCGCCAGCAGCTCAACTACGTCTAGCACAGATACGCAGTATTTT. This translates into CASSSTTSSTDTQYF. The full variable domain, in which reference TRBV5-1 and TRBJ2-3 provide the parts outside the CDR3, is KAGVTQTPRYLIKTRGQQVTLSCSPISGHRSVSWYQQTPGQGLQFLFEYFSETQRNKGNFPGRFSGRQFSNSRSEMNVSTLELGDSALYLCASSSTTSSTDTQYFGPGTRLTVL.

V gene TRBV7-8 combines with J gene TRBJ1-3; D is perhaps TRBD1 (5 bases). Deletions cut 0 bases from V and 3 bases from J, with 12 bases between. Per germline, CDR1 SGHVS and CDR2 FQNEAQ. This CDR3 has 16 residues. The CDR3: CASSLAVAGNGNTIYF. The CDR3, as DNA: TGTGCCAGCAGCTTAGCGGTGGCAGGGAATGGAAACACCATATATTTT.

This CDR3 reads CASRTRQGATTDTQYF. CDR3 DNA: TGTGCCAGCAGAACGAGGCAGGGGGCAACGACAGATACGCAGTATTTT. This chain uses TRBV28 with TRBJ2-3; 8 positions match TRBD1. Unmatched junction bases numbered 11, after V lost 6 bases and J lost 3 bases. Germline lookup yields CDR1 MDHEN and CDR2 SYDVKM. This CDR3 is built from 16 residues.

The V and J genes are TRBV28 and TRBJ1-1; D is ambiguous. V was pared by 5 bases and J by 11 bases, with 12 bases between. This CDR3 comprises 11 residues. In germline, CDR1 is MDHEN, CDR2 SYDVKM. In DNA, the CDR3 is TGTGCCAGCAGTGAAACTCGGGTGGCTTTCTTT. Its translation is CASSETRVAFF. Complete variable domain (other parts from reference TRBV28 and TRBJ1-1): DVKVTQSSRYLVKRTGEKVFLECVQDMDHENMFWYRQDPGLGLRLIYFSYDVKMKEKGDIPEGYSVSREKKERFSLILESASTNQTSMYLCASSETRVAFFGQGTRLTVV.

This clone was counted between two and nine times. This chain joins TRBV28 and TRBJ2-6; 9 bases line up with TRBD2. CDR3 size: 17 residues. The junction had 5 bases not matched to a gene; V was cut back by 5 bases and J by 0 bases. Germline V gene data show CDR1 as MDHEN and CDR2 as SYDVKM. CDR3 nucleotides: TGTGCCAGCAGTGGGGCAGCGGGAGGCTCTGGGGCCAACGTCCTGACTTTC. Protein sequence: CASSGAAGGSGANVLTF.

The gene calls are TRBV29-1 and TRBJ2-7; 7 bases line up with TRBD2. Germline values: CDR1 SQVTM, CDR2 ANQGSEA. This CDR3 region has 15 residues. J was trimmed by 0 bases and V by 4 bases; bases with no gene match: 9. The CDR3 loop is CSVAAGVGGSYEQYF. The CDR3 region has the DNA TGCAGCGTTGCGGCGGGAGTAGGTGGCTCCTACGAGCAGTACTTC.

This chain connects TRBV5-1 to TRBJ2-2, with D maybe TRBD2 (5 bases). The CDR3 is 14 amino acids. Trimming took 4 bases from V and 2 from J, leaving 9 bases between them. Looked up from germline, CDR1 is SGHRS and CDR2 is YFSETQ. Here the CDR3 reads CASSLDSNTGELFF. For the CDR3, the DNA is TGCGCCAGCAGCCTGGACTCAAACACCGGGGAGCTGTTTTTT.

The chain has TRBV29-1 and TRBJ2-7; 7 bases fit TRBD1. This CDR3 region has 12 residues. The germline V gene has CDR1 SQVTM and CDR2 ANQGSEA. Trimming removed 5 bases from V and 3 bases from J; junction bases left unmatched: 4. This CDR3 reads CSVLGQYYEQYF. The CDR3 nucleotides read TGCAGCGTTTTGGGACAGTACTACGAGCAGTACTTC.

The chain recombines TRBV25-1 with TRBJ1-5; 7 positions match TRBD1. Germline loops: CDR1 MGHDK, CDR2 SYGVNS. After removal of 6 bases from V and 6 bases from J, the junction contained 8 bases not matched to a gene. The CDR3 extends over 14 amino acids. The CDR3 region is CASSRQGIRQPQHF. Here the CDR3 DNA reads TGTGCCAGCAGCAGACAGGGAATTCGTCAGCCCCAGCATTTT.

The J gene is TRBJ1-4, the V gene TRBV7-6; TRBD1 might be the D (5 bases). The CDR3 is 14 amino acids. V was pared by 6 bases and J by 4 bases, with 12 bases between. Germline CDR1 is SGHVS and CDR2 is FNYEAQ. CDR3 coding DNA: TGTGCCAGCAGGAAGGGGTACGGTAATGAAAAACTGTTTTTT. Translated, it gives CASRKGYGNEKLFF.

The sample holds a few counts of this clone. The chain carries TRBV7-6 and TRBJ2-7; D gene uncertain. This CDR3 has 15 amino acids. Germline V lookup: CDR1 SGHVS, CDR2 FNYEAQ. V lost 0 bases to trimming and J lost 0 bases, with 9 bases between them. CDR3 protein: CASSLAPQDSYEQYF. In DNA, the CDR3 is TGTGCCAGCAGCTTAGCGCCCCAGGACTCCTACGAGCAGTACTTC.

The chain has TRBV28 and TRBJ2-7; 8 bases map to TRBD2. The V and J ends lost 4 bases and 0 bases, in that order; junction bases with no gene match: 8. Germline V gene sequence: CDR1 MDHEN, CDR2 SYDVKM. CDR3 size: 16 residues. CDR3 in DNA: TGTGCCAGCAGTTCTTCCAGACTAGCGCACTCCTACGAGCAGTACTTC. Translated, it gives CASSSSRLAHSYEQYF.